Below, 17 T cell receptor beta chains from the same sample are listed, as sequenced in a study of beta chain features in type 1 diabetes. Study-level findings and limits: All four CD4+ subsets from Type 1 diabetes patients carried moderately but significantly shorter TCRB CDR3s.

TCRB transcripts that were expressed got sequenced, as all of the isolated RNA had been reverse transcribed. The data were produced by immunoSEQ multiplex PCR, yet TCRdb's version contains in-frame clones alone and is incomplete. The sample shows nearly 700,000 clones, roughly an eighth of them seen only once. Antigen specificity for these receptors is unknown. The sequenced sample was naive CD4+ T cells from blood. The receptors here all came from a man younger than 35 with type 1 diabetes.

This clone has just a few counts. This chain connects TRBV29-1 to TRBJ2-1; D uncertain. Germline loops: CDR1 SQVTM, CDR2 ANQGSEA. The CDR3 extends over 12 amino acids. V lost 2 bases, J lost 6 bases, and 8 bases lay in between. CDR3 DNA: TGCAGCGTTGAAAGGTCAGTCAATGAGCAGTTCTTC. This sequence encodes CSVERSVNEQFF.

There are a few counts of this clone. The gene calls are TRBV28 and TRBJ2-7; no reliable D call. The CDR3 loop spans 13 amino acids. The V end lost 7 bases, the J end lost 0 bases, and 10 bases lay between the germline ends. Germline CDR1 and CDR2: MDHEN and SYDVKM. CDR3: CASTLSSSYEQYF. The CDR3 coding sequence is TGTGCCAGCACTCTGTCGAGCTCCTACGAGCAGTACTTC.

This clone showed up just a few times. This sequence joins TRBV4-2 and TRBJ1-5; D is unresolved. Trimming took 0 bases from V and 1 from J, leaving 7 bases between them. Germline V gene lookup returns CDR1 LGHNA and CDR2 YNFKEQ. The CDR3 is 15 amino acids. The CDR3 sequence: CASSQEERSNQPQHF. CDR3 DNA sequence: TGTGCCAGCAGCCAAGAGGAGCGGAGCAATCAGCCCCAGCATTTT.

This clone showed up just a few times. The chain employs TRBV5-1 and TRBJ2-5, with 11 bases matching TRBD2. The CDR3 covers 17 residues. V lost 1 base, J lost 1 base, and 6 bases stayed unmatched. Germline V gene sequence: CDR1 SGHRS, CDR2 YFSETQ. The DNA for the CDR3 is TGCGCCAGCAGCTTGAGTCTAGCGGGGGGAACCCAAGAGACCCAGTACTTC. Amino acid sequence: CASSLSLAGGTQETQYF.

Here the CDR3 reads CASSLSEDRASQPQHF. The CDR3 region has the DNA TGTGCCAGCAGCTTGTCCGAGGACAGGGCTAGTCAGCCCCAGCATTTT. The chain couples TRBV7-8 to TRBJ1-5; 8 positions match TRBD1. CDR1 is SGHVS and CDR2 is FQNEAQ in the germline V gene. V lost 3 bases and J lost 6; bases outside the gene matches: 10. This CDR3 has 16 amino acids. Full variable domain (missing parts from reference TRBV7-8 and TRBJ1-5): GAGVSQSPRYKVAKRGQDVALRCDPISGHVSLFWYQQALGQGPEFLTYFQNEAQLDKSGLPSDRFFAERPEGSVSTLKIQRTQQEDSAVYLCASSLSEDRASQPQHFGDGTRLSIL.

The chain links TRBV21-1 to TRBJ2-3; the D call TRBD2 from the table was never checked on the DNA. TRBV21-1 is classified as a pseudogene. The CDR3 is 16 amino acids. The CDR3 reads CASRMGGAKSTDTQYF. CDR3 nucleotide sequence: TGTGCCAGCCGAATGGGGGGAGCCAAAAGCACAGATACGCAGTATTTT.

This clone was detected only a few times. The rearrangement joins TRBV5-6 to TRBJ2-7; 7 bases fit TRBD1. CDR1 is SGHDT and CDR2 is YYEEEE in the germline V gene. There are 14 residues in the CDR3. After removal of 1 base from V and 7 bases from J, the junction contained 8 bases not matched to a gene. Written as DNA, the CDR3 is TGTGCCAGCAGCTTGTTTGGACAGGTCCGAGAGCAGTACTTC. Translated, it gives CASSLFGQVREQYF. Based on the CDR3 plus reference TRBV5-6 and TRBJ2-7, the full variable domain is DAGVTQSPTHLIKTRGQQVTLRCSPKSGHDTVSWYQQALGQGPQFIFQYYEEEERQRGNFPDRFSGHQFPNYSSELNVNALLLGDSALYLCASSLFGQVREQYFGPGTRLTVT.

The genes are TRBV11-2 and TRBJ2-3; no definite D call. The CDR3 is 16 residues long. CDR1 and CDR2 from the germline V gene are SGHAT and FQNNGV. The V gene lost 4 bases and the J gene lost 5 bases, with 19 bases spanning the gap. The chain's CDR3 is CASSSPLRFRVDTQYF. In nucleotides, the CDR3 is TGTGCCAGCAGCTCCCCTCTCCGGTTCCGAGTAGATACGCAGTATTTT. Full variable domain (remainder filled in from reference TRBV11-2 and TRBJ2-3): EAGVAQSPRYKIIEKRQSVAFWCNPISGHATLYWYQQILGQGPKLLIQFQNNGVVDDSQLPKDRFSAERLKGVDSTLKIQPAKLEDSAVYLCASSSPLRFRVDTQYFGPGTRLTVL.

Note on this clone: The sample contains more than one DNA sequence encoding this CDR3. The chain employs TRBV30 and TRBJ1-5; D remains unclear. The CDR3 runs 14 residues. CDR1 GTSNPN and CDR2 SVGIG come from the germline V gene (reference sequence). V lost 1 base to trimming and J lost 0 bases, with 7 bases between them. CDR3 sequence (DNA): TGTGCCTGGAGTGGATCGGTTAGCAATCAGCCCCAGCATTTT. It yields the protein CAWSGSVSNQPQHF. Full variable domain (remainder filled in from reference TRBV30 and TRBJ1-5): SQTIHQWPATLVQPVGSPLSLECTVEGTSNPNLYWYRQAAGRGLQLLFYSVGIGQISSEVPQNLSASRPQDRQFILSSKKLLLSDSGFYLCAWSGSVSNQPQHFGDGTRLSIL.

The V gene is TRBV11-1, the J gene TRBJ2-7, with TRBD1 matching 7 bases. The CDR3 sequence is 13 residues long. The germline V gene encodes CDR1 SGHAT and CDR2 FQDESV (reference sequence). Germline trimming cut 5 bases from V and 3 bases from J; bases unmatched to any gene: 4. Here the CDR3 reads CASSHTGVYEQYF. The CDR3 DNA reads TGTGCCAGCAGCCACACAGGGGTCTACGAGCAGTACTTC.

The gene calls are TRBV9 and TRBJ2-1; D unresolved. Trimming took off 2 bases at V and 4 bases at J, with 16 bases between the two ends. The CDR3 covers 16 residues. CDR1 SGDLS and CDR2 YYNGEE come from the germline V gene. The CDR3 DNA sequence: TGTGCCAGCAGCGTCACGACGGCGGCCGTGTACAATGAGCAGTTCTTC. Its protein product is CASSVTTAAVYNEQFF. The entire variable domain, with the rest obtained from reference TRBV9 and TRBJ2-1, is as follows: DSGVTQTPKHLITATGQRVTLRCSPRSGDLSVYWYQQSLDQGLQFLIQYYNGEERAKGNILERFSAQQFPDLHSELNLSSLELGDSALYFCASSVTTAAVYNEQFFGPGTRLTVL.

This clone was counted between two and nine times. This chain uses TRBV7-9 with TRBJ2-7; D call uncertain. Germline CDR1 and CDR2: SEHNR and FQNEAQ (reference sequence). The CDR3 is 11 amino acids. The germline V and J ends were trimmed by 5 bases and 4 bases, with 6 bases remaining between them. The DNA of the CDR3 is TGTGCCAGCAGCGTCAGGTACGAGCAGTACTTC. It translates to CASSVRYEQYF.

In this sample, this clone turned up a few times. This chain joins TRBV4-1 and TRBJ2-1; a weak D match, TRBD2 (5 bases). The germline gives CDR1 MGHRA, CDR2 YSYEKL. V was cut by 4 bases and J by 10 bases, with 17 bases left in between. This CDR3 region has 14 residues. CDR3 in amino acids: CASSLQWPSGEQFF. CDR3 nucleotides: TGCGCCAGCAGCCTTCAATGGCCCTCGGGAGAGCAGTTCTTC.

The chain employs TRBV28 and TRBJ1-1; 7 nucleotides match TRBD1. This CDR3 is 11 amino acids long. Looked up from germline, CDR1 is MDHEN and CDR2 is SYDVKM. The V gene end was trimmed by 8 bases and the J gene end by 8 bases; junction bases not matched to a gene: 5. For the CDR3, the DNA is TGTGCCAGCGTATCAGGGGGAGAAGCTTTCTTT. This sequence encodes CASVSGGEAFF.

Only a few counts were recorded for this clone. Sequence at one end of the junction differs from germline and may be a read error. The chain links TRBV6-5 to TRBJ2-1, with D unclear. Germline CDR1 is MNHEY and CDR2 is SVGAGI. The CDR3 runs to 13 residues. The chain's CDR3 is CASSYYPANEQFF. Written as DNA, the CDR3 is TGTGCCAGCAGCTACTACCCTGCCAATGAGCAGTTCTTC.

This clone was counted only a few times. The sample contains more than one DNA sequence encoding this CDR3. The V call is TRBV23-1, the J call TRBJ2-2; tentatively, D is TRBD1 (5 bases). TRBV23-1 is given ORF status, its function remaining uncertain. The CDR3 has 17 residues. V dropped 6 bases and J dropped 3 bases, with 20 bases sitting between them. The CDR3: CASSRGIRKGHTGELFF. CDR3 nucleotide sequence: TGCGCCAGCAGCCGCGGCATTAGGAAGGGGCACACCGGGGAGCTGTTTTTT.

The chain couples TRBV5-1 to TRBJ2-3; D call uncertain. CDR3 length: 14 amino acids. Between the trimmed V and J ends, which lost 2 bases and 3 bases, there was a span of 10 bases. Germline V gene data show CDR1 as SGHRS and CDR2 as YFSETQ. CDR3 sequence (DNA): TGCGCCAGCAGCTTTCTAGGACGAACAGATACGCAGTATTTT. Residues: CASSFLGRTDTQYF.